These 6 T cell receptor beta chains were sequenced from one sample in a study of blood T cell repertoires in COVID-19. The data were produced by immunoSEQ multiplex PCR, yet TCRdb's version contains in-frame clones alone and is incomplete. The sample has 200,000 to 250,000 clones, more than 75% seen once. Sequencing was carried out using peripheral blood. The receptors shown here come from a middle-aged woman with acute or convalescent COVID-19.

The CDR3 reads CAWSVGGSSNQPQHF. Written as DNA, the CDR3 is TGTGCCTGGAGTGTCGGGGGGAGTAGCAATCAGCCCCAGCATTTT. The genes are TRBV30 and TRBJ1-5, with D tentatively TRBD1 (5 bases). Trimming removed 0 bases at V and 0 bases at J, with 9 bases between. The CDR3 sequence is 15 residues long. The germline gives CDR1 GTSNPN, CDR2 SVGIG (reference sequence).

This clone was observed a single time. The CDR3 protein is CASRTGNYNEQFF. In DNA form, the CDR3 reads TGTGCCAGCAGGACAGGGAACTACAATGAGCAGTTCTTC. The J gene is TRBJ2-1, the V gene TRBV5-8; 7 nucleotides match TRBD1. V lost 5 bases to trimming and J lost 3 bases; unmatched junction nucleotides: 2. Germline CDR1 reads SGHTS; CDR2 reads YDEGEE. The length of the CDR3 is 13 residues.

The gene calls are TRBV2 and TRBJ1-4, with TRBD1 matching over 9 bases. Germline lookup yields CDR1 SNHLY and CDR2 FYNNEI. The trim removed 6 bases at V and 7 bases at J, leaving 21 bases unmatched. This CDR3 region has 19 residues. In nucleotides, the CDR3 is TGTGCCAGCAGGGACATCGGGACAGGGCTCGGACGATCTAGTGAAAAACTGTTTTTT. Amino acids: CASRDIGTGLGRSSEKLFF.

The chain uses TRBV5-1 and TRBJ1-1; a possible D gene is TRBD1 (5 bases). The CDR3 runs 13 residues. CDR1 is SGHRS, CDR2 YFSETQ, per germline. Trimming cost V 4 bases and J 4 bases, with 11 bases left between them. CDR3 region: CASSAGGATEAFF. CDR3 DNA: TGCGCCAGCAGCGCCGGGGGAGCCACTGAAGCTTTCTTT.

This chain connects TRBV19 to TRBJ2-3; 10 nucleotides match TRBD2. The germline V gene has CDR1 LNHDA and CDR2 SQIVND (reference sequence). The CDR3 loop spans 17 amino acids. The V segment lost 6 bases and the J segment 2 bases; nucleotides outside the gene matches: 11. In nucleotides, the CDR3 is TGTGCCAGTAGAAGGCTAGCGGGAGCTAGGTCCACAGATACGCAGTATTTT. Protein: CASRRLAGARSTDTQYF.

The V gene is TRBV5-1, the J gene TRBJ1-5; TRBD1 aligns across 7 bases. The V segment lost 4 bases and the J segment 3 bases; nucleotides outside the gene matches: 4. CDR3 size: 14 residues. Germline lookup yields CDR1 SGHRS and CDR2 YFSETQ. This CDR3 is CASSPTGVNQPQHF. CDR3 in DNA: TGCGCCAGCAGCCCTACAGGGGTCAATCAGCCCCAGCATTTT.